Listed below are T cell receptor beta chains from one sample, sequenced in a study of neurological immune-mediated disorders. TCRdb passed the 5' RACE reads through MiXCR, listing each CDR3 protein once. This sample yields more than 25,000 distinct CDR3 sequences, of which about 15% are seen a single time; 4.5% to 5% belongs to the top ten. The source material was CD4+ T cells from blood. The receptors were gathered from a female donor with HTLV-1-associated myelopathy (HAM/TSP). CDR3s include the opening cysteine and the closing phenylalanine or tryptophan. The order of the fields is V gene, clone size, D gene, J gene, CDR3 DNA, CDR3 protein. The D gene is left open where the match is weak. The listing skips clone size in some rows; elsewhere it reads once, few, many or a size class.

v_call: TRBV7-2; clone_size: many; d_call: .; j_call: TRBJ2-6; cdr3_nt: TGTGCCAGCAGCTACTCAGGCGCCAGCTCTGGGGCCAACGTCCTGACTTTC; cdr3_aa: CASSYSGASSGANVLTF
v_call: TRBV10-3; clone_size: .; d_call: .; j_call: TRBJ1-2; cdr3_nt: TGTGCCATCAGTGAGGGGGAGCGTTACTATGGCTACACCTTC; cdr3_aa: CAISEGERYYGYTF
v_call: TRBV10-3; clone_size: .; d_call: .; j_call: TRBJ1-2; cdr3_nt: TGTGTCATCAGTATGACGGATTATGGCTACACCTTC; cdr3_aa: CVISMTDYGYTF
v_call: TRBV5-6; clone_size: many; d_call: .; j_call: TRBJ1-2; cdr3_nt: TGTGCCAGCTCCGCGGGATTTACTAACTATGGCTACACCTTC; cdr3_aa: CASSAGFTNYGYTF
v_call: TRBV10-2; clone_size: medium-sized; d_call: .; j_call: TRBJ1-2; cdr3_nt: TGCGCCAGCAGTGACGGGGTCACTGGCTACACCTTC; cdr3_aa: CASSDGVTGYTF
v_call: TRBV4-3; clone_size: many; d_call: .; j_call: TRBJ2-3; cdr3_nt: TGCGCCAGCAGCCGGCAGACAAACGGGGGGCTCACAGATACGCAGTATTTT; cdr3_aa: CASSRQTNGGLTDTQYF
v_call: TRBV24-1; clone_size: .; d_call: .; j_call: TRBJ1-5; cdr3_nt: TGTGCCACCAGTGATTCGGGGGTAAGCAATCAGCCCCAGCATTTT; cdr3_aa: CATSDSGVSNQPQHF
v_call: TRBV4-2; clone_size: medium-sized; d_call: .; j_call: TRBJ2-7; cdr3_nt: TGTGCCAGCAGTGAAACACCCACACCCTACGAGCAGTACTTC; cdr3_aa: CASSETPTPYEQYF
v_call: TRBV4-3; clone_size: many; d_call: .; j_call: TRBJ2-5; cdr3_nt: TGCGCCAGCAGCCAAGACAGGGAACAAGAGACCCAGTACTTC; cdr3_aa: CASSQDREQETQYF
v_call: TRBV28; clone_size: many; d_call: .; j_call: TRBJ2-2; cdr3_nt: TGTGCCAGCAGTTTAGCCGGGACCAACACCGGGGAGCTGTTTTTT; cdr3_aa: CASSLAGTNTGELFF
v_call: TRBV20-1; clone_size: medium-sized; d_call: .; j_call: TRBJ2-5; cdr3_nt: TGCAGTGCTAGAGCTACCGGGACCCCCAAAAAAGAGACCCAGTACTTC; cdr3_aa: CSARATGTPKKETQYF
v_call: TRBV20-1; clone_size: many; d_call: TRBD2; j_call: TRBJ2-7; cdr3_nt: TGCAGTGCTAGGGAACCGGGACTAGCGGGGGGGGCCTACGAGCAGTACTTC; cdr3_aa: CSAREPGLAGGAYEQYF
v_call: TRBV7-3; clone_size: many; d_call: TRBD1; j_call: TRBJ1-6; cdr3_nt: TGTGCCAGCAGCTCATCCGGGACAGGGAATTCACCCCTCCACTTT; cdr3_aa: CASSSSGTGNSPLHF
v_call: TRBV12-3/TRBV12-4; clone_size: many; d_call: .; j_call: TRBJ1-4; cdr3_nt: TGTGCCAGCAGTCCGCAGGGGACTTTGCGAAAACTGTTTTTT; cdr3_aa: CASSPQGTLRKLFF
v_call: TRBV6-5; clone_size: many; d_call: TRBD2; j_call: TRBJ2-3; cdr3_nt: TGTGCCAGCAGTCCCGGACTAGCCCCCCCAGATACGCAGTATTTT; cdr3_aa: CASSPGLAPPDTQYF
v_call: TRBV18; clone_size: .; d_call: TRBD1; j_call: TRBJ2-5; cdr3_nt: TGTGCCAGCTCACCAGGGACAGGGGATGAGACCCAGTACTTC; cdr3_aa: CASSPGTGDETQYF